The present entry profiles one T cell receptor (beta chain) with its context. It has no known antigen specificity. The sample holds no much larger clone one base away, and base qualities are not on file. For sequencing of the TCRbeta CDR3 region, genomic DNA was extracted from the sorted cells. The immunoSEQ Assay was used for sequencing of TCRbeta CDR3 regions. TCRdb provides this immuneACCESS table in a form limited to in-frame rearrangements. Some clones are lacking; in checked studies, under half of them reflect an unresolved V gene, and why the rest are absent is not known. This sample is represented by about 62,000 clones; around 90% of them were singletons. Jointly, the top ten make up about 5% of the sample. These data are taken from a study of OX40 agonist ivuxolimab in advanced cancers. Regarding the research as a whole: Ivuxolimab was a fully human IgG2 agonistic monoclonal antibody targeting the costimulatory receptor OX40 (CD134). Prior anti-PD-1, anti-PD-L1 or anti-CTLA-4 therapy was permitted, and approximately 39% of dose-escalation patients had received checkpoint inhibitors. Three dose-escalation patients achieved partial responses, one with hepatocellular carcinoma and two with cutaneous melanoma. The point of sequencing TCRbeta in the periphery was to test whether ivuxolimab changed TCR sequence diversity and drove clonal T-cell expansion. Among the 52 dose-escalation patients, 19 had hepatocellular carcinoma, approximately 15 melanoma, 9 renal cell carcinoma and 9 head and neck cancer. In the dose-escalation cohort, 70% to 85% of patients were male, and the mean age was about 55 years, with a range of about 20 to 90. The paper reports the monotherapy dose-escalation portion (N of about 54 patients) of the phase I ivuxolimab trial. Intravenous ivuxolimab was administered to patients every 2 weeks at six dose levels: 0.01, 0.1, 0.3, 1.5, 3 and 10 mg/kg.

The trial excluded patients who had a history of autoimmune disease or who were on systemic immunosuppression. Peripheral blood for TCR sequencing was collected from all dose cohorts at baseline, on cycle 4 day 1, and on cycle 7 day 1. Samples were obtained from an open-label, multicenter, first-in-human phase I dose-escalation trial of ivuxolimab. The trial enrolled adults with locally advanced or metastatic head and neck squamous cell, hepatocellular, melanoma or renal cell carcinoma. Before TCR sequencing, CD4+ and CD8+ T cells were separately sorted from peripheral blood. General findings and caveats noted by the study authors: After ivuxolimab, expanded clones were on average more numerous among CD8+ T cells than among CD4+ T cells. Low levels of normalized T-cell clonal expansion were also seen in some patients who did not respond. Antigen specificity was not determined for the clonally expanded peripheral T cells. At doses of 0.1 to 3.0 mg/kg, clonal expansion of both CD4+ and CD8+ T cells in blood was seen between baseline and week 6. In the 0.1-3.0 mg/kg groups, partial responders had among the lowest normalized peripheral clonal expansion, particularly in CD8+ T cells.

Unmatched junction bases come to 3, with V trimmed by 4 bases and J by 5 bases. The germline V gene provides CDR1 SGHTA and CDR2 FQGTGA. The CDR3 sequence holds 14 residues, the cysteine and phenylalanine included. The only DNA kept is the CDR3, 42 bases in frame from the first base. The V and J segments used are TRBV7-3 and TRBJ2-5, and 11 junctional nucleotides match TRBD1. This specimen was CD4+ or CD8+ T cells sorted from blood, taken in a trial of the OX40 agonist ivuxolimab. This TCR was sampled from an adult with an advanced solid tumor such as melanoma, head and neck, liver or kidney cancer. The bases read TGTGCCAGCAGCTGGACAGGGGGCCAGGAGACCCAGTACTTC. It codes for CASSWTGGQETQYF.